Sequencing of this TCR beta chain was carried out in a study of identical twins. TCRdb itself ran the 5' RACE reads through MiXCR, one entry per CDR3 protein. The sample contains some 500,000 distinct CDR3 sequences, 9.6% of which appear only once. These data also featured in a second study, about yellow fever vaccine responses in identical twins.

Sequences were obtained from PBMCs. The origin of this receptor is a woman between 18 and 29 years old in good health.

The CDR3 here is CASSPRTLNDEQFF. CDR3 DNA: TGTGCCAGCTCACCCAGGACTCTAAACGATGAGCAGTTCTTC. J is TRBJ2-1 and V is TRBV18, with D possibly TRBD2 on 5 matching bases. The CDR3 runs to 14 residues. CDR1 is KGHSH and CDR2 is LQKENI in the germline V gene. V was cut by 3 bases and J by 8 bases, with 14 bases left in between.